The 22 T cell receptor beta chains below come from one sample, sequenced in a study of early T cells in non-severe SARS-CoV-2 infection. TCRdb fed the 5' RACE reads into MiXCR, producing one record per CDR3 protein. The sample yields roughly 100,000 distinct CDR3 sequences, under 15% seen once. Input material: whole blood. The receptors shown here come from an adult who was a healthcare worker with PCR-confirmed SARS-CoV-2 infection or an uninfected control (not recorded which).

This clonotype was observed a few times. The CDR3 loop reads CASSLGKGFTDTQYF. The CDR3 DNA reads TGTGCCAGCAGCTTAGGCAAGGGGTTCACAGATACGCAGTATTTT. The V and J genes are TRBV7-7 and TRBJ2-3, with a weak D call TRBD1 (5 bases). In germline, CDR1 is SSHAT, CDR2 FNYEAQ (reference sequence). There are 15 residues in the CDR3. Trimming left V 1 base short and J 2 bases short, with 10 bases between.

This clonotype was observed at least ten times. The chain employs TRBV10-2 and TRBJ2-3, with D uncertain. Trimming shortened V by 2 bases and J by 1 base, and 7 bases separated the two germline ends. The CDR3 consists of 14 residues. The V gene's germline CDR1 is WSHSY and CDR2 SAAADI. The CDR3 loop reads CASSENRGTDTQYF. The DNA for the CDR3 is TGCGCCAGCAGTGAGAATCGGGGCACAGATACGCAGTATTTT.

The chain couples TRBV28 to TRBJ2-2, with D unclear. This CDR3 contains 12 residues. CDR1 MDHEN and CDR2 SYDVKM come from the germline V gene. V lost 4 bases to trimming and J lost 5 bases, with 5 bases between them. The CDR3 spells CASSSPTGELFF. For the CDR3, the DNA is TGTGCCAGCAGTTCTCCAACCGGGGAGCTGTTTTTT.

There are many counts of this clonotype. The V gene is TRBV6-2 or TRBV6-3, the J gene TRBJ2-6; the D gene is possibly TRBD2 (6 bases). This CDR3 contains 15 residues. Germline V lookup: CDR1 MNHEY, CDR2 SVGEGT. Trimming took 8 bases from V and 3 from J, leaving 14 bases between them. CDR3 region: CASGDLASGANVLTF. The CDR3 region has the DNA TGTGCCAGCGGGGACCTAGCGAGTGGGGCCAACGTCCTGACTTTC.

The sample holds a few counts of this clonotype. The rearrangement uses TRBV28 and TRBJ2-7; perhaps D is TRBD1 or TRBD2 (6 bases each). This CDR3 has 13 residues. Deletions cut 2 bases from V and 6 bases from J, with 11 bases between. The germline CDR1 and CDR2 sequences are MDHEN and SYDVKM. CDR3 sequence reads: CASSLGGGGEQYF. For the CDR3, the DNA is TGTGCCAGCAGTTTAGGCGGAGGGGGCGAGCAGTACTTC.

This clonotype was recorded at least ten times. V usage is TRBV27 and J usage is TRBJ2-6; D is uncertain. The CDR3 contains 14 residues. Germline-derived CDR1 and CDR2 are MNHEY and SMNVEV (reference sequence). Trimming took 4 bases from V and 1 from J, leaving 5 bases between them. Written as DNA, the CDR3 is TGTGCCAGCAGTTCGACATCTGGGGCCAACGTCCTGACTTTC. It is translated as CASSSTSGANVLTF.

The rearrangement uses TRBV28 and TRBJ1-5, with D unclear. Germline-derived CDR1 and CDR2 are MDHEN and SYDVKM. CDR3 length: 15 residues. V was pared by 6 bases and J by 0 bases, with 12 bases between. The chain's CDR3 is CASRLVGSSNQPQHF. CDR3 nucleotides: TGTGCCAGCAGACTGGTCGGGAGTAGCAATCAGCCCCAGCATTTT. The whole variable domain, remainder taken from reference TRBV28 and TRBJ1-5, is DVKVTQSSRYLVKRTGEKVFLECVQDMDHENMFWYRQDPGLGLRLIYFSYDVKMKEKGDIPEGYSVSREKKERFSLILESASTNQTSMYLCASRLVGSSNQPQHFGDGTRLSIL.

This clonotype has only a few counts. The J gene is TRBJ2-5, the V gene TRBV5-1; D gene unclear. Trimming left V 4 bases short and J 4 bases short, with 14 bases between. This CDR3 contains 14 residues. Germline CDR1 and CDR2: SGHRS and YFSETQ. The CDR3 here is CASSPASRGETQYF. Here the CDR3 DNA reads TGCGCCAGCAGCCCGGCCTCAAGAGGAGAGACCCAGTACTTC.

This clonotype has just a few counts. The V gene is TRBV13, the J gene TRBJ2-7; 8 bases are shared with TRBD1. J was trimmed by 4 bases and V by 6 bases; bases with no gene match: 8. Per the germline V gene, CDR1 is PRHDT and CDR2 is FYEKMQ (reference sequence). The CDR3 has 14 residues. This chain's CDR3 is CASSPGQGRYEQYF. The DNA of the CDR3 is TGTGCCAGCAGTCCCGGACAGGGTCGGTACGAGCAGTACTTC.

This clonotype was observed a single time. The V call is TRBV7-9, the J call TRBJ2-6; 7 nucleotides agree with TRBD1. Germline CDR1 and CDR2: SEHNR and FQNEAQ (reference sequence). This CDR3 comprises 19 residues. The junction had 13 bases not matched to a gene; V was cut back by 5 bases and J by 0 bases. CDR3 DNA: TGTGCCAGCAGCCGCAACGCAGGGGGATTGAGCTCTGGGGCCAACGTCCTGACTTTC. Translated, it gives CASSRNAGGLSSGANVLTF.

Ten or more counts support this clonotype. The J gene is TRBJ2-1, the V gene TRBV5-5; 9 nucleotides match TRBD2. After removal of 4 bases from V and 3 bases from J, the junction contained 14 bases not matched to a gene. Germline V gene lookup returns CDR1 SGHKS and CDR2 YYEKEE (reference sequence). The CDR3 spans 18 residues. CDR3 loop: CASSLAGTAGLLYNEQFF. CDR3 DNA: TGTGCCAGCAGCCTAGCGGGGACCGCCGGGCTACTCTACAATGAGCAGTTCTTC. The variable domain in full, with the rest retrieved from reference TRBV5-5 and TRBJ2-1, is DAGVTQSPTHLIKTRGQQVTLRCSPISGHKSVSWYQQVLGQGPQFIFQYYEKEERGRGNFPDRFSARQFPNYSSELNVNALLLGDSALYLCASSLAGTAGLLYNEQFFGPGTRLTVL.

The chain couples TRBV27 to TRBJ1-5; D ambiguous. CDR1 and CDR2 from the germline V gene are MNHEY and SMNVEV (reference sequence). V was cut by 2 bases and J by 3 bases, with 8 bases left in between. This CDR3 is 14 amino acids long. This CDR3 is CASSLVGNNQPQHF. CDR3 DNA sequence: TGTGCCAGCAGTTTAGTAGGGAACAATCAGCCCCAGCATTTT.

This clonotype was picked up many times. The chain has TRBV21-1 and TRBJ2-1. TRBV21-1 is tagged as a pseudogene. This CDR3 has 13 residues. The CDR3 is CASSKQVTCEQFF. The CDR3 DNA reads TGTGCCAGCAGCAAACAGGTCACATGTGAGCAGTTCTTC.

This clonotype was seen a handful of times. This sequence joins TRBV12-3 or TRBV12-4 and TRBJ2-1; possible D gene TRBD1, 7 bases. Trimming cost V 3 bases and J 5 bases, with 17 bases left between them. The CDR3 covers 16 residues. The CDR3 reads CASSLRQGLTNNEQFF. The DNA for the CDR3 is TGTGCCAGCAGTTTGCGACAGGGACTCACCAACAATGAGCAGTTCTTC.

This clonotype has ten or more counts. This sequence joins TRBV5-1 and TRBJ2-1, with TRBD1 as a possible D gene (5 bases). The CDR3 is 14 amino acids. In germline, CDR1 is SGHRS, CDR2 YFSETQ. V lost 6 bases and J 4 bases, leaving 14 bases between the germline ends. The CDR3 loop is CASNSQGSYNEQFF. As DNA, the CDR3 is TGCGCCAGCAATAGCCAGGGATCTTACAATGAGCAGTTCTTC.

This clonotype turned up a few times. J is TRBJ2-2 and V is TRBV9; 10 bases agree with TRBD2. V lost 4 bases, J lost 7 bases, and 7 bases stayed unmatched. Looked up from germline, CDR1 is SGDLS and CDR2 is YYNGEE. CDR3 length: 15 residues. The CDR3 DNA reads TGTGCCAGCAGCCCAAGCGGGGGGGCGGACGGGGAGCTGTTTTTT. It encodes CASSPSGGADGELFF.

Regarding this clonotype: The CDR3 ends on some other residue instead of the conserved phenylalanine or tryptophan, so this is likely a read error. No DNA is shown, since the ends of the CDR3 on it are uncertain; the CDR3 is the one TCRdb lists. The rearrangement links TRBV28 to TRBJ1-1; the table's TRBD1 call for D was not verified on the DNA. Counting both end residues, the CDR3 totals 12 amino acids. The germline CDR1 and CDR2 sequences are MDHEN and SYDVKM. The CDR3 region is CASSPTRGVSHI.

J is TRBJ2-1 and V is TRBV24-1, with D possibly being TRBD2 (6 bases). This CDR3 comprises 17 residues. Germline assignment: CDR1 KGHDR and CDR2 SFDVKD. V was trimmed by 0 bases and J by 4 bases, leaving 15 bases between them. The CDR3 is CATSDLGRGSAYNEQFF. The CDR3, as DNA: TGTGCCACCAGTGATTTGGGTCGGGGGTCGGCTTACAATGAGCAGTTCTTC.

Many counts were recorded for this clonotype. V and J are TRBV6-1 and TRBJ2-7; D is undetermined. The CDR3 consists of 11 residues. The V gene lost 8 bases and the J gene lost 4 bases, with 9 bases spanning the gap. The germline V gene has CDR1 MNHNS and CDR2 SASEGT. The CDR3 bases are TGTGCCAGCGGCCCAAGGTACGAGCAGTACTTC. Translated: CASGPRYEQYF.

V usage is TRBV4-1 and J usage is TRBJ2-7; tentatively, D is TRBD1 (6 bases). Germline assignment: CDR1 MGHRA and CDR2 YSYEKL. This CDR3 region has 13 residues. V lost 4 bases to trimming and J lost 5 bases, with 12 bases between them. CDR3 protein: CASSPKGVHEQYF. Here the CDR3 DNA reads TGCGCCAGCAGCCCCAAGGGGGTGCACGAGCAGTACTTC.

V and J are TRBV15 and TRBJ2-7, with TRBD1 matching 7 bases. The V gene's germline CDR1 is LNHNV and CDR2 YYDKDF (reference sequence). After removal of 6 bases from V and 4 bases from J, the junction contained 6 bases not matched to a gene. The CDR3 consists of 13 residues. CDR3 sequence: CATRPTGKYEQYF. CDR3 coding DNA: TGTGCCACCAGGCCGACAGGGAAGTACGAGCAGTACTTC.

The chain joins TRBV18 to TRBJ2-3; D unresolved. The ends were cut back, 3 bases at V and 0 bases at J, with 10 bases in the middle. This CDR3 is 15 amino acids long. Germline V gene sequence: CDR1 KGHSH, CDR2 LQKENI. CDR3 sequence (DNA): TGTGCCAGCTCACCCTTCCAAGAAAGCACAGATACGCAGTATTTT. Its translation: CASSPFQESTDTQYF.